These 24 T cell receptor beta chains share one sample of origin, sequenced in a study of T cell repertoires in cytomegalovirus infection. TCRdb analysed the reads with MiXCR anew, one entry per CDR3 protein. The sample has a few hundred thousand distinct CDR3 sequences, over 35% seen once; the top ten hold around 48%. Their cognate antigens are unknown. This sample comprised cultured PBMCs, obtained from culture after CMV antigen stimulation. The receptors come from a human donor in good health (CMV status not recorded). Some clones in this sample may be carry-over from other donors' samples.

This clonotype was observed a handful of times. The V gene is TRBV20-1, the J gene TRBJ1-4; perhaps TRBD1 as D (5 bases). CDR1 is DFQATT and CDR2 is SNEGSKA in the germline V gene (reference sequence). Deletions cut 6 bases from V and 7 bases from J, with 12 bases between. The CDR3 covers 12 residues. The CDR3 loop is CSAGGRSEKLFF. The CDR3 bases are TGCAGTGCGGGGGGGAGGAGTGAAAAACTGTTTTTT.

This clonotype has a handful of counts. This chain connects TRBV28 to TRBJ1-1; a weak D match, TRBD1 (6 bases). V lost 3 bases and J lost 7, with 12 bases in between. Germline loops: CDR1 MDHEN, CDR2 SYDVKM. The CDR3 totals 13 residues. The CDR3 region is CASSFPGAIEAFF. The CDR3 DNA reads TGTGCCAGCAGTTTCCCGGGGGCTATTGAAGCTTTCTTT.

The V gene is TRBV7-2, the J gene TRBJ2-3; 8 bases agree with TRBD2. After removal of 5 bases from V and 2 bases from J, the junction contained 6 bases not matched to a gene. This CDR3 spans 15 amino acids. The germline V gene has CDR1 SGHTA and CDR2 FQGNSA. The CDR3 DNA reads as TGTGCCAGCAGCCCCACTAGCGGACTCACAGATACGCAGTATTTT. It translates to CASSPTSGLTDTQYF.

This clonotype was seen a few times. This chain links TRBV20-1 with TRBJ2-6; 8 nucleotides agree with TRBD2. Trimming at V came to 0 bases and at J to 3 bases, leaving 4 bases not matched to a gene. The CDR3 is 16 residues long. CDR1 is DFQATT and CDR2 is SNEGSKA in the germline V gene (reference sequence). The CDR3 nucleotides are TGCAGTGCTAGAGATGCGGGGGGAAATGGGGCCAACGTCCTGACTTTC. It specifies CSARDAGGNGANVLTF.

V is TRBV4-2 and J is TRBJ1-2; D is uncertain. The CDR3 runs to 15 residues. Germline V gene sequence: CDR1 LGHNA, CDR2 YNFKEQ. The V gene lost 0 bases and the J gene lost 4 bases, with 12 bases spanning the gap. Written as DNA, the CDR3 is TGTGCCAGCAGCCAAGAGAATAGGCGGGCCTATGGCTACACCTTC. Its protein product is CASSQENRRAYGYTF.

This chain links TRBV11-2 with TRBJ2-5; D remains unclear. Germline-derived CDR1 and CDR2 are SGHAT and FQNNGV. Trimming took 4 bases from V and 1 from J, leaving 10 bases between them. The CDR3 loop spans 14 amino acids. CDR3 residues: CASSWSGGQETQYF. CDR3 DNA sequence: TGTGCCAGCAGCTGGTCTGGTGGCCAAGAGACCCAGTACTTC.

The gene calls are TRBV7-2 and TRBJ2-7; weak D call: TRBD2 (5 bases). Trimming shortened V by 2 bases and J by 3 bases, and 14 bases separated the two germline ends. The CDR3 covers 15 residues. CDR1 and CDR2 from the germline V gene are SGHTA and FQGNSA. CDR3 sequence: CASSLNGVALYEQYF. CDR3 sequence (DNA): TGTGCCAGCAGCTTAAACGGGGTCGCCCTCTACGAGCAGTACTTC.

The chain links TRBV7-9 to TRBJ2-7; tentatively, D is TRBD2 (5 bases). The CDR3 has 14 amino acids. Trimming removed 1 base at V and 2 bases at J, with 9 bases between. In germline, CDR1 is SEHNR, CDR2 FQNEAQ (reference sequence). The CDR3 spells CASSLGAVTYEQYF. As DNA, the CDR3 is TGTGCCAGCAGCTTAGGAGCGGTTACCTACGAGCAGTACTTC. Filled out from reference TRBV7-9 and TRBJ2-7, the complete variable domain reads DTGVSQNPRHKITKRGQNVTFRCDPISEHNRLYWYRQTLGQGPEFLTYFQNEAQLEKSRLLSDRFSAERPKGSFSTLEIQRTEQGDSAMYLCASSLGAVTYEQYFGPGTRLTVT.

J is TRBJ1-1 and V is TRBV11-2; TRBD1 aligns across 9 bases. Losses at the gene ends were 5 bases for V and 0 bases for J; bases not matched to a gene: 13. This CDR3 spans 18 amino acids. Germline V lookup: CDR1 SGHAT, CDR2 FQNNGV. The DNA for the CDR3 is TGTGCCAGCAGCCACAGTCCGGGACAGGGAGGCGTGAACACTGAAGCTTTCTTT. Amino acid sequence: CASSHSPGQGGVNTEAFF.

V is TRBV7-8 and J is TRBJ2-3, with a possible D match to TRBD1 (5 bases). Germline lookup yields CDR1 SGHVS and CDR2 FQNEAQ. The CDR3 extends over 16 amino acids. V gave up 4 bases and J gave up 1 base, with 15 bases separating them. The CDR3 bases are TGTGCCAGCAGCTCAAGACAGTCTCGGGGCACAGATACGCAGTATTTT. Amino acid sequence: CASSSRQSRGTDTQYF.

The rearrangement uses TRBV7-2 and TRBJ2-2; D unclear. V lost 5 bases to trimming and J lost 5 bases, with 12 bases between them. This CDR3 is built from 14 residues. Per germline, CDR1 SGHTA and CDR2 FQGNSA. The CDR3 sequence is CASSRHWDTGELFF. CDR3 bases: TGTGCCAGCAGCCGCCATTGGGATACCGGGGAGCTGTTTTTT.

This chain connects TRBV18 to TRBJ1-1; a possible D gene is TRBD1 (5 bases). Germline CDR1 KGHSH, CDR2 LQKENI. The V gene lost 4 bases and the J gene lost 2 bases, with 11 bases spanning the gap. This CDR3 contains 14 residues. CDR3 in amino acids: CASSRSGDNTEAFF. CDR3 sequence (DNA): TGTGCCAGCTCACGTTCGGGGGATAACACTGAAGCTTTCTTT.

This chain joins TRBV7-2 and TRBJ2-3; TRBD1 matches 7 bases. V dropped 5 bases and J dropped 2; count of bases not matched to a gene: 10. Germline V gene data show CDR1 as SGHTA and CDR2 as FQGNSA. CDR3 length: 16 amino acids. Written as DNA, the CDR3 is TGTGCCAGCAGCCCCGGGACAGCCTATTCCACAGATACGCAGTATTTT. Translated, it gives CASSPGTAYSTDTQYF.

This clonotype showed up just once. The V call is TRBV4-1, the J call TRBJ1-1, with a tentative D call TRBD1 (6 bases). CDR1 and CDR2 (germline): MGHRA, YSYEKL. CDR3 length equals 16 residues. Trimming removed 1 base from V and 6 bases from J, with 18 bases in between. Here the CDR3 DNA reads TGCGCCAGCAGCCAAGGAAGGGGGAACAAGTTTTCTGAAGCTTTCTTT. Protein sequence: CASSQGRGNKFSEAFF.

This clonotype has more than one count but fewer than ten. This chain's CDR3 is CASSGRWTSGTYEQYF. The CDR3, as DNA: TGTGCCAGCAGCGGCCGATGGACTAGCGGAACCTACGAGCAGTACTTC. This chain links TRBV7-2 with TRBJ2-7; 10 bases align to TRBD2. Germline V gene sequence: CDR1 SGHTA, CDR2 FQGNSA. V lost 5 bases and J lost 2; bases outside the gene matches: 9. This CDR3 comprises 16 residues.

This clonotype has just a few counts. This chain connects TRBV4-1 to TRBJ1-1; D is undetermined. Deletions cut 5 bases from V and 1 base from J, with 17 bases between. The CDR3 spans 16 residues. The germline V gene has CDR1 MGHRA and CDR2 YSYEKL. This CDR3 is CASSSPRRAPNTEAFF. CDR3 nucleotide sequence: TGCGCCAGCAGCTCCCCCCGACGAGCCCCGAACACTGAAGCTTTCTTT.

The J gene is TRBJ1-1, the V gene TRBV9; perhaps TRBD1 as D (5 bases). The CDR3 has 17 amino acids. V gave up 3 bases and J gave up 0 bases, with 18 bases separating them. Germline V gene sequence: CDR1 SGDLS, CDR2 YYNGEE. CDR3 nucleotides: TGTGCCAGCAGCGGATACGGGACCCGGGGAATGAACACTGAAGCTTTCTTT. It translates to CASSGYGTRGMNTEAFF.

The V call is TRBV2, the J call TRBJ2-7, with a tentative D call TRBD1 (6 bases). Germline V gives CDR1 SNHLY, CDR2 FYNNEI. V gave up 6 bases and J gave up 5 bases, with 14 bases separating them. The CDR3 sequence is 13 residues long. The CDR3 here is CASSDRTGDEQYF. The CDR3 coding sequence is TGTGCCAGCAGCGACAGGACCGGGGACGAGCAGTACTTC.

This clonotype has more than one count but fewer than ten. CDR3: CASSLPREIYEQYF. The DNA for the CDR3 is TGTGCCAGCAGTTTACCCAGGGAGATCTACGAGCAGTACTTC. The V call is TRBV27, the J call TRBJ2-7; possibly TRBD1 or TRBD2 for D (5 bases each). V was pared by 2 bases and J by 3 bases, with 11 bases between. Germline values: CDR1 MNHEY, CDR2 SMNVEV (reference sequence). CDR3 length equals 14 residues.

The V and J genes are TRBV10-3 and TRBJ2-6; perhaps TRBD1 as D (5 bases). CDR1 and CDR2 from the germline V gene are ENHRY and SYGVKD. V was trimmed by 6 bases and J by 0 bases, leaving 18 bases between them. The CDR3 is 18 amino acids. CDR3 in DNA: TGTGCCATCAGCCCCTCATCCCCCAGGGACTCTGGGGCCAACGTCCTGACTTTC. Residues: CAISPSSPRDSGANVLTF.

This clonotype was counted at least ten times. This chain links TRBV7-2 with TRBJ2-7; tentatively, D is TRBD2 (5 bases). With 5 bases removed from V and 1 base from J, the gap between germline ends came to 15 bases. CDR3 length: 15 residues. Germline assignment: CDR1 SGHTA and CDR2 FQGNSA. In DNA, the CDR3 is TGTGCCAGCAGCCTCCAACTAGGCGGATCCTACGAGCAGTACTTC. Protein sequence: CASSLQLGGSYEQYF.

This clonotype was found a few times. The chain links TRBV28 to TRBJ2-3; 13 nucleotides match TRBD2. Germline V gives CDR1 MDHEN, CDR2 SYDVKM. V shed 7 bases and J 5 bases; nucleotides not matched to a gene: 12. The CDR3 loop spans 17 amino acids. This CDR3 reads CASTIPPGTSGVDTQYF. The CDR3 DNA reads as TGTGCCAGCACCATCCCCCCCGGGACTAGCGGGGTAGATACGCAGTATTTT.

The chain employs TRBV7-2 and TRBJ2-3; TRBD1 matches at 8 bases. V shed 5 bases, J shed 2 bases, and the junction held 6 bases outside the gene matches. The CDR3 runs 15 residues. Per germline, CDR1 SGHTA and CDR2 FQGNSA. The CDR3 region has the DNA TGTGCCAGCAGCCGGGACAGGTGGACCACAGATACGCAGTATTTT. Translation: CASSRDRWTTDTQYF.

The chain recombines TRBV6-2 or TRBV6-3 with TRBJ2-7; D is perhaps TRBD2 (6 bases). The V end lost 3 bases, the J end lost 3 bases, and 12 bases lay between the germline ends. Looked up from germline, CDR1 is MNHEY and CDR2 is SVGEGT. The CDR3 runs to 14 residues. CDR3 nucleotide sequence: TGTGCCAGCAGTTATGGGACTCACAACTACGAGCAGTACTTC. It translates to CASSYGTHNYEQYF.